Described below is a single T cell receptor (beta chain) sequence and its context. Its antigen is currently unknown. The entry originates in a study of T cell responses to AZD1222 COVID-19 vaccine. Only in-frame clones appear in the TCRdb table, and some are missing; sequencing was by immunoSEQ multiplex PCR. The sample has 170,000 or so clones, around 90% seen once; the top ten hold about 3%. Study findings and constraints: None of the repertoires were sampled until the peak T cell response had passed.

The CDR3 is 15 residues long. V gave up 5 bases and J gave up 6 bases, with 19 bases separating them. From germline, CDR1 is SEHNR and CDR2 FQNEAQ (reference sequence). This material consisted of peripheral blood, taken on day 0 of AZD1222 vaccination. This chain uses TRBV7-9 with TRBJ1-2, with TRBD1 as a possible D gene (6 bases). This clonotype was obtained from an adult in good health. CDR3 amino acids: CASSPAGGDYNGYTF. The CDR3 region has the DNA TGTGCCAGCAGCCCCGCCGGGGGCGATTATAATGGCTACACCTTC.